Only one count was recorded for the clone carrying this T cell receptor beta chain. One end of the junction varies from germline; a read error may be responsible. The germline CDR1 and CDR2 sequences are SGHTA and FQGNSA. This CDR3 region has 17 residues. The data derive from a study of sequential checkpoint blockade in melanoma. On the study more broadly: First-line arms were nivolumab then ipilimumab, or the reverse, randomized 1:1.

Profiled with immunoSEQ multiplex PCR; TCRdb holds only in-frame clones, not every one. The data contain some 30,000 clones, around 90% of them seen just once; the ten biggest clones take up roughly 15%. The sample's treatment: randomized to nivolumab then ipilimumab (arm A) or the reverse (arm B). DNA-damaging chemotherapy had not been given to any patient beforehand. Live CD3+CD8+ CD19− CD56− cells were sorted from PBMCs. Material: CD8+ T cells sorted from blood (inferred from file names), obtained from a patient given nivolumab and ipilimumab in sequence. V usage is TRBV7-2 and J usage is TRBJ2-3; TRBD2 matches 11 bases. This clonotype was sampled from a human donor with melanoma. Here the CDR3 reads CASSLASLAGVPDTQYF. CDR3 nucleotides: TGTGCCAGCAGCCTAGCGTCACTAGCGGGAGTTCCAGATACGCAGTATTTT.